The rows below give T cell receptor beta chains drawn from one sample of a study of OX40 agonist ivuxolimab in advanced cancers. Assay: immunoSEQ multiplex PCR; the TCRdb copy retains only in-frame clones and omits some. Of approximately 60,000 clones in the sample, 91% are singletons; the top ten hold roughly 5.1%. Source: CD4+ or CD8+ T cells sorted from blood, taken in a trial of the OX40 agonist ivuxolimab. All receptors derive from an adult with an advanced solid tumor such as melanoma, head and neck, liver or kidney cancer. The CDR3 runs from the conserved cysteine through the conserved F or W. Fields, in order: J gene, V gene, CDR3 protein.

TRBJ1-4	TRBV6-1	CASSEGGLSEKLFF
TRBJ2-2	TRBV10-3	CAISEVLAATGELFF
TRBJ2-7	TRBV29-1	CSVPMIDRISSYEQYF
TRBJ1-2	TRBV6-5	CASSPDMRYGYTF
TRBJ2-3	TRBV18	CASSPQSSGRATDTQYF
TRBJ2-5	TRBV19	CASSDRDRGETQYF
TRBJ1-4	TRBV9	CASSVRGEPDEKLFF
TRBJ1-1	TRBV6-1	CASRSPTAEAFF
TRBJ1-1	TRBV30	CAFSGQGNTEAFF
TRBJ1-2	TRBV29-1	CSVETVGVGYGYTF
TRBJ2-1	TRBV7-2	CASSWASGGRRSYNEQFF
TRBJ1-5	TRBV19	CASSMETASNQPQHF
TRBJ2-5	TRBV6-1	CASSESPTSQETQYF
TRBJ2-2	TRBV10-2	CASRRDRVSTGELFF
TRBJ2-3	TRBV19	CASSIFGGDTQYF
TRBJ2-2	TRBV19	CASSKKTGELFF
TRBJ1-2	TRBV7-9	CASSSPPGTGGYGYTF
TRBJ2-1	TRBV30	CAWSGTSGSFDEQFF
TRBJ2-5	TRBV19	CASSIDQRETQYF
TRBJ2-1	TRBV19	CASRRLAEEKEQFF